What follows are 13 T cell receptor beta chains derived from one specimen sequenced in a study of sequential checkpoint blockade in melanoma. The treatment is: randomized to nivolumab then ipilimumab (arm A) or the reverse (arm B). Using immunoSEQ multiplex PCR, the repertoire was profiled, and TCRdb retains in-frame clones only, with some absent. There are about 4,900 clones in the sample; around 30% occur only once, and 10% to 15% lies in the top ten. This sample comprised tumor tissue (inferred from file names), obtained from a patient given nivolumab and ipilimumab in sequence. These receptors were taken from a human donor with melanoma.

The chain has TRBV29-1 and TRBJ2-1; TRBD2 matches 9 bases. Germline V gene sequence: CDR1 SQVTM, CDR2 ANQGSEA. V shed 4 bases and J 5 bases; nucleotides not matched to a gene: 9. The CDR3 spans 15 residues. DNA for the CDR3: TGCAGCGTTGGTGCGGGTAGCGGGAGAGACAATGAGCAGTTCTTC. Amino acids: CSVGAGSGRDNEQFF.

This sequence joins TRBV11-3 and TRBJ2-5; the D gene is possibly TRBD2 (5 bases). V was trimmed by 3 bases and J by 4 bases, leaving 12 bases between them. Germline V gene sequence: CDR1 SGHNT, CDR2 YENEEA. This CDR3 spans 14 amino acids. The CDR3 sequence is CASSLDGVRETQYF. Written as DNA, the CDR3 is TGTGCCAGCAGCTTGGACGGGGTGAGAGAGACCCAGTACTTC.

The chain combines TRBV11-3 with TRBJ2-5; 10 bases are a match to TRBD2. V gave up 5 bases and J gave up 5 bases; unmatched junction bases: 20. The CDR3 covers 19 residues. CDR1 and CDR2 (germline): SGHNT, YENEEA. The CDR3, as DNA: TGTGCCAGCAGCACTAAGACTCGGACTAGCGGCTGGGCGCGGGAGACCCAGTACTTC. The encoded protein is CASSTKTRTSGWARETQYF.

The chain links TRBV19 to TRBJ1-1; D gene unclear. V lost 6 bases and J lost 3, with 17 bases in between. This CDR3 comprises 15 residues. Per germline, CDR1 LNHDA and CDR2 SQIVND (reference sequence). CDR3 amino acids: CASRVSRQPYTEAFF. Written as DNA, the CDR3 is TGTGCCAGTAGGGTTTCGCGGCAGCCCTACACTGAAGCTTTCTTT.

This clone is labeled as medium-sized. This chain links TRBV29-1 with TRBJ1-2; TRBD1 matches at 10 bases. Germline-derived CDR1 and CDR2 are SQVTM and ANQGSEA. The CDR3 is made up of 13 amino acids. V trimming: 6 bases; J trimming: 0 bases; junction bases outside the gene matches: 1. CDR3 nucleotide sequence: TGCAGCGTCGGACAGGGGGCTAACTATGGCTACACCTTC. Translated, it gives CSVGQGANYGYTF.

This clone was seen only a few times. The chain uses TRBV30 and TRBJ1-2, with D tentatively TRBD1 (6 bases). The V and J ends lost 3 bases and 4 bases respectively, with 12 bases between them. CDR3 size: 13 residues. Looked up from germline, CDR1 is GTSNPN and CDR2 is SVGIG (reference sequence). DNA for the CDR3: TGTGCCTGGAGGAGGGGGGGACGCTATGGCTACACCTTC. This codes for CAWRRGGRYGYTF. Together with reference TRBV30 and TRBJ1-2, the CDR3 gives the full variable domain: SQTIHQWPATLVQPVGSPLSLECTVEGTSNPNLYWYRQAAGRGLQLLFYSVGIGQISSEVPQNLSASRPQDRQFILSSKKLLLSDSGFYLCAWRRGGRYGYTFGSGTRLTVV.

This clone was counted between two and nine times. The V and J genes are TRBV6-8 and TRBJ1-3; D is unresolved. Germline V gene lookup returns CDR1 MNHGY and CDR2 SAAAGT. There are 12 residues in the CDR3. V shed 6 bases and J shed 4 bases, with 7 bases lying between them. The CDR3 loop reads CASSLGGNTIYF. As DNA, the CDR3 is TGTGCCAGCAGCCTTGGCGGAAACACCATATATTTT.

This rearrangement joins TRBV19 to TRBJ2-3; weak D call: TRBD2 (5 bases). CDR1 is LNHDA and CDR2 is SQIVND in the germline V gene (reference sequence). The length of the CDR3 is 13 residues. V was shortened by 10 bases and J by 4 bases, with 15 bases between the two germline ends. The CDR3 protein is CATSEERADTQYF. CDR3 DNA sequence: TGTGCCACCTCGGAGGAACGGGCAGATACGCAGTATTTT.

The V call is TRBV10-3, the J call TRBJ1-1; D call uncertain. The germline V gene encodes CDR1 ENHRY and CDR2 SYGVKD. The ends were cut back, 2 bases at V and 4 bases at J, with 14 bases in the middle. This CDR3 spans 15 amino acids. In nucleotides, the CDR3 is TGTGCCATCAGTGAGGGGATAGCCGGACTCACTGAAGCTTTCTTT. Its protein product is CAISEGIAGLTEAFF.

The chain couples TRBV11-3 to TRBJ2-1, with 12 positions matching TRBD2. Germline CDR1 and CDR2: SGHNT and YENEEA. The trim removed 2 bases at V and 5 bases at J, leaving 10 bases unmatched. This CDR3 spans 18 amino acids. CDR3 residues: CASSLYGGLAGRNNEQFF. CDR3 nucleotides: TGTGCCAGCAGCTTATATGGTGGACTAGCGGGGAGAAACAATGAGCAGTTCTTC.

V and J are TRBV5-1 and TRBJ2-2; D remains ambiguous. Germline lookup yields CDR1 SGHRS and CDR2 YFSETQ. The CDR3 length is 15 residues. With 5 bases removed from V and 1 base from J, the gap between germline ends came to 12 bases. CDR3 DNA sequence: TGCGCCAGCAGTAGGGTTCTTCTGAACACCGGGGAGCTGTTTTTT. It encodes CASSRVLLNTGELFF.

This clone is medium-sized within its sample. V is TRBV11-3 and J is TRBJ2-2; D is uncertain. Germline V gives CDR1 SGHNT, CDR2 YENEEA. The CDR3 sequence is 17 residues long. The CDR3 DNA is TGTACGAGCAGCTTGTTACCCCTAACGCAGGACACCGGGGAGCTGTTTTTT. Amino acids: CTSSLLPLTQDTGELFF. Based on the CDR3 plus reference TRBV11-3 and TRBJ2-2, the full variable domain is EAGVVQSPRYKIIEKKQPVAFWCNPISGHNTLYWYLQNLGQGPELLIRYENEEAVDDSQLPKDRFSAERLKGVDSTLKIQPAELGDSAVYLCTSSLLPLTQDTGELFFGEGSRLTVL.

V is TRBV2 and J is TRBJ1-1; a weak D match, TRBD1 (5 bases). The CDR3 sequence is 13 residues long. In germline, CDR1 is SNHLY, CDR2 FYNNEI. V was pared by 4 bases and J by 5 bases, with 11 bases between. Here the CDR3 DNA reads TGTGCCAGCAGTGTCCGGGGCCGGACTGAAGCTTTCTTT. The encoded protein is CASSVRGRTEAFF.